The present entry profiles one T cell receptor beta chain with its context. This record comes from a study of blood T cell repertoires in COVID-19. Germline-derived CDR1 and CDR2 are SEHNR and FQNEAQ (reference sequence). Between the trimmed V and J ends, which lost 5 bases and 0 bases, there was a span of 11 bases. The CDR3 has 15 residues. Assay used: immunoSEQ multiplex PCR; TCRdb lists only in-frame clones, some missing. The top ten hold around 5% of the sample, which has about 190,000 clones, roughly 81% seen once. The chain employs TRBV7-9 and TRBJ1-3; TRBD1 might be the D (6 bases). This sequence originates from a woman of 80 years or more with acute or convalescent COVID-19. What was sequenced was peripheral blood. The CDR3 sequence: CASSPTGSSGNTIYF. The CDR3 bases are TGTGCCAGCAGCCCCACAGGGAGCTCTGGAAACACCATATATTTT.